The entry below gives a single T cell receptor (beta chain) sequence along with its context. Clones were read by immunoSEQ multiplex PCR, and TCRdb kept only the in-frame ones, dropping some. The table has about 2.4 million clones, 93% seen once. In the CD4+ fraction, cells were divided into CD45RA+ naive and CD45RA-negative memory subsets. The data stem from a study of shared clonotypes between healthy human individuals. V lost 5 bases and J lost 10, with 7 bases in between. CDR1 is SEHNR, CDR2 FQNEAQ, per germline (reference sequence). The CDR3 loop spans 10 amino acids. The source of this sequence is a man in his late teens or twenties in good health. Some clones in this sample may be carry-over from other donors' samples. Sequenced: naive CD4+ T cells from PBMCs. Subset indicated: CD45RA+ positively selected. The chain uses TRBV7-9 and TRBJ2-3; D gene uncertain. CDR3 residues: CASSPMAQYF. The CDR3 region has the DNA TGTGCCAGCAGCCCTATGGCGCAGTATTTT. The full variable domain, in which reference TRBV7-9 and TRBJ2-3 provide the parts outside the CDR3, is DTGVSQNPRHKITKRGQNVTFRCDPISEHNRLYWYRQTLGQGPEFLTYFQNEAQLEKSRLLSDRFSAERPKGSFSTLEIQRTEQGDSAMYLCASSPMAQYFGPGTRLTVL.